This record looks at one T cell receptor (beta chain) sequence and its context. No antigen is known for it. This entry belongs to a study of cytomegalovirus exposure and HLA in healthy donors. General study findings and limits: Because they were indistinguishable, some V segments, including TRBV6-2 and TRBV6-3, were excluded.

J was trimmed by 0 bases and V by 4 bases; bases with no gene match: 16. The CDR3 loop spans 19 amino acids. Germline lookup yields CDR1 SEHNR and CDR2 FQNEAQ (reference sequence). PCR primers comprised 60 Vbeta and 13 Jbeta primers. In the source study's methods: Later, 65 million to 90 million unique TCR beta chains were counted in an analysis, and approximately 10 million of them were shared. TCRdb's table, derived via immunoSEQ multiplex PCR, lists solely in-frame clones and lacks some. The V and J calls and clone size are taken from that table; D and trimming were inferred from the DNA. The table has more than 250,000 clones, about 90% seen once. These donors counted as nominally healthy when sampled, but unrecorded immune exposures were likely.

The sample comprised PBMCs. This chain links TRBV7-9 with TRBJ1-1; the match to TRBD1 covers 8 bases. The receptor was derived from a woman aged 18-29 years in good health and CMV-seronegative. The CDR3, as DNA: TGTGCCAGCAGCTCCGACCGTGGACAGGGTGGGTGGATGAACACTGAAGCTTTCTTT. Translation gives CASSSDRGQGGWMNTEAFF.